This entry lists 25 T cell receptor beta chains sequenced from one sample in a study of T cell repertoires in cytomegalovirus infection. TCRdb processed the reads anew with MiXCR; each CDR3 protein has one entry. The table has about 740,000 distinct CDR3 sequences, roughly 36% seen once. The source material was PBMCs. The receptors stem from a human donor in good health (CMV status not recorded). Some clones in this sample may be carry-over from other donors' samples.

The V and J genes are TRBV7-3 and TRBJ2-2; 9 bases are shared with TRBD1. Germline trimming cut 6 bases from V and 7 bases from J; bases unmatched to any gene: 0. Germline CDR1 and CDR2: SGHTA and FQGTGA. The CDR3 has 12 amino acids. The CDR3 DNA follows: TGTGCCAGCAGGACAGGGGGCGGGGAGCTGTTTTTT. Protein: CASRTGGGELFF.

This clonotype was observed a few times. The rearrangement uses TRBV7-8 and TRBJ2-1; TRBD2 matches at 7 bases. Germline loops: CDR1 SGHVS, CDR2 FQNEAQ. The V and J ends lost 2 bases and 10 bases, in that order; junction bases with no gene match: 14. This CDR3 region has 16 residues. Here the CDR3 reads CASSLPRDYPVEEQFF. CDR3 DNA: TGTGCCAGCAGCTTACCCCGGGACTATCCCGTGGAAGAGCAGTTCTTC.

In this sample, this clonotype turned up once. CDR3 nucleotide sequence: TGTGCCAGCAGCCGAGGGTTGCGAAATTCACCCCTCCACTTT. It yields the protein CASSRGLRNSPLHF. The V gene is TRBV6-1, the J gene TRBJ1-6, with D unclear. Looked up from germline, CDR1 is MNHNS and CDR2 is SASEGT. Trimming removed 6 bases from V and 7 bases from J, with 13 bases in between. This CDR3 has 14 residues.

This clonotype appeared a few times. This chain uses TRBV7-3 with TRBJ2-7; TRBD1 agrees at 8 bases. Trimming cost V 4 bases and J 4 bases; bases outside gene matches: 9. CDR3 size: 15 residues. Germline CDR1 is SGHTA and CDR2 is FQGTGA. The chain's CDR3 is CASSSRTGKRYEQYF. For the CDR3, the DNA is TGTGCCAGCAGCTCCCGGACAGGGAAGAGGTACGAGCAGTACTTC.

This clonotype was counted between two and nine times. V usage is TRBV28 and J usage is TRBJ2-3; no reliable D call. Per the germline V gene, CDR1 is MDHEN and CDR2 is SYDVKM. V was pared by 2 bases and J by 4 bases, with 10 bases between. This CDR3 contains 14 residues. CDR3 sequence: CASSLASVADTQYF. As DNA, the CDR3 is TGTGCCAGCAGTTTAGCCTCAGTGGCAGATACGCAGTATTTT.

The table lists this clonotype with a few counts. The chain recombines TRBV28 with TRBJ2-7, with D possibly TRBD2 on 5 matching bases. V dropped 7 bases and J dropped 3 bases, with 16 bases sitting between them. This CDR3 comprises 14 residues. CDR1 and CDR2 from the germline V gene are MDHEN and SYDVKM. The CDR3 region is CASNIGGPVYEQYF. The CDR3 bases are TGTGCCAGCAACATCGGCGGGCCCGTCTACGAGCAGTACTTC.

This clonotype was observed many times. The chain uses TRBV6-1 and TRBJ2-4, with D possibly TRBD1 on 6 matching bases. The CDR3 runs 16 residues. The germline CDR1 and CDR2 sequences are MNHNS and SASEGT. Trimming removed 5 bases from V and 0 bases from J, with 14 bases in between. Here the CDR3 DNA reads TGTGCCAGCAGTACAGGGACGACTGTAGCCAAAAACATTCAGTACTTC. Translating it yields CASSTGTTVAKNIQYF.

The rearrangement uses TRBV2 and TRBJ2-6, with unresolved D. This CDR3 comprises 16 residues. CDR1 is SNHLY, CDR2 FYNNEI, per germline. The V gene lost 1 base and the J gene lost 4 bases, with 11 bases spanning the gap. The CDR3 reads CASSEEEGNGANVLTF. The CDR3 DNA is TGTGCCAGCAGTGAAGAAGAAGGGAACGGGGCCAACGTCCTGACTTTC.

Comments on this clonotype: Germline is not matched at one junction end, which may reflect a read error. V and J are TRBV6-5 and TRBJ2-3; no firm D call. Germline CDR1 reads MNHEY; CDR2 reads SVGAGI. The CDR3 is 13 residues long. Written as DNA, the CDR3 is TGTTCCAGCACCAACGGCCGCACAGATACGCAGTATTTT. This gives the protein CSSTNGRTDTQYF.

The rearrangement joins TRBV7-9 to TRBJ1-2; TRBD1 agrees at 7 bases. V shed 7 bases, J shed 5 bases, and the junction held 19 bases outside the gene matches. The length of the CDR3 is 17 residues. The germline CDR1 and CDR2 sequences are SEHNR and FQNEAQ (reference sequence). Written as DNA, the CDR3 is TGTGCCAGCACCACTCACAAGACAGGGACCCGGGCGTATGGCTACACCTTC. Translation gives CASTTHKTGTRAYGYTF.

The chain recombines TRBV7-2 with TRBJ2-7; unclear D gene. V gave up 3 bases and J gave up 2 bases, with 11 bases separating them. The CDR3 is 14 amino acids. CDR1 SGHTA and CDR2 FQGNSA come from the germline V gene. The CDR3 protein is CASSFHVSPYEQYF. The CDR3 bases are TGTGCCAGCAGCTTTCATGTATCCCCCTACGAGCAGTACTTC.

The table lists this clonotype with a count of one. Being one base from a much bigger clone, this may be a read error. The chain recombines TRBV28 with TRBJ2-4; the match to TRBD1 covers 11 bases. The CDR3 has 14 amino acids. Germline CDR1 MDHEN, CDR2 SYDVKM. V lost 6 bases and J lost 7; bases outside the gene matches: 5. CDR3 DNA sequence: TGTGCCAGCAGGCCCTGGGACAGGGGGAACATTCAGTACTTC. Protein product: CASRPWDRGNIQYF.

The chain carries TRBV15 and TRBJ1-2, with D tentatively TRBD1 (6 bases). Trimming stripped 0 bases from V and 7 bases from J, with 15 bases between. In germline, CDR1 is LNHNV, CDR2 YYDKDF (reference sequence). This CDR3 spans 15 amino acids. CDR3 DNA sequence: TGTGCCACCAGCAGAGACAGGGGCGGCTTTCTTGGCTACACCTTC. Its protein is CATSRDRGGFLGYTF.

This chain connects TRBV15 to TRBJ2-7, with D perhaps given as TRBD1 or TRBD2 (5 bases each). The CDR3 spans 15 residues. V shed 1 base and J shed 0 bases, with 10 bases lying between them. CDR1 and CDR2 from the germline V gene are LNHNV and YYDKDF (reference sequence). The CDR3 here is CATSRVGTSSYEQYF. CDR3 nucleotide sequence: TGTGCCACCAGCAGAGTCGGGACGAGCTCCTACGAGCAGTACTTC.

CDR3 coding DNA: TGTGCCAGCAGTGGAATCGGGGGTCAGTCTGGAAACACCATATATTTT. The encoded protein is CASSGIGGQSGNTIYF. The V gene is TRBV2, the J gene TRBJ1-3; a weak D match, TRBD1 (5 bases). CDR3 size: 16 residues. The germline V and J ends were trimmed by 4 bases and 1 base, with 14 bases remaining between them. Germline CDR1 SNHLY, CDR2 FYNNEI.

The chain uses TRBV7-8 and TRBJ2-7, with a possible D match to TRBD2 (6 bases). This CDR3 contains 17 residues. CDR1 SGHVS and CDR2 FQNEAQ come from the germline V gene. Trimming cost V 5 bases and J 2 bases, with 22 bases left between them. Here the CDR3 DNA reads TGTGCCAGCAGCCCTTTCGGGCCGGGAGCGGTTACCTACGAGCAGTACTTC. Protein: CASSPFGPGAVTYEQYF.

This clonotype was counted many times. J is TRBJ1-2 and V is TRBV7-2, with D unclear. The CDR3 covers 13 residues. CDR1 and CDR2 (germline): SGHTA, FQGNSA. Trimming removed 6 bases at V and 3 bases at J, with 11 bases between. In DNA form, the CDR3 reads TGTGCCAGCAGAGAAGGGAGGCACTATGGCTACACCTTC. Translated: CASREGRHYGYTF.

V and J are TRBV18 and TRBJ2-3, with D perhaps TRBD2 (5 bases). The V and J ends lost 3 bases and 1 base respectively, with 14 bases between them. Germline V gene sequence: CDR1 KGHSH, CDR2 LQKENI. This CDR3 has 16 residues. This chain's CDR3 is CASSPLSGGRTDTQYF. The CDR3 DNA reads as TGTGCCAGCTCACCTCTCAGCGGAGGCCGCACAGATACGCAGTATTTT.

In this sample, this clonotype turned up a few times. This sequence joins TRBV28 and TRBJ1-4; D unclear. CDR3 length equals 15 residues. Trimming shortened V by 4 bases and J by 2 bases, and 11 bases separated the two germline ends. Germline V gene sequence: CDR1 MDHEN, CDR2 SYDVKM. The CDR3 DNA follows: TGTGCCAGCAGTTATGTAGTAGGGACTAATGAAAAACTGTTTTTT. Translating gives CASSYVVGTNEKLFF.

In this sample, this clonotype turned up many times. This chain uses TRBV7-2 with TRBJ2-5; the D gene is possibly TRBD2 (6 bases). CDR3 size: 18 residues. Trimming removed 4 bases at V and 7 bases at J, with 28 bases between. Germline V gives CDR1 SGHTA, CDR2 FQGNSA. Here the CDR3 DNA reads TGTGCCAGCAGCTCCACGGGACTCAACTTGCATCCAAGTGGGACCCAGTACTTC. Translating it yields CASSSTGLNLHPSGTQYF.

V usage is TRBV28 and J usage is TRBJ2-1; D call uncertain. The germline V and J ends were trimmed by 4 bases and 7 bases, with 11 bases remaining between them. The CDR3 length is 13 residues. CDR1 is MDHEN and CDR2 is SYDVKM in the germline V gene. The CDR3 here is CASSSLDRNEQFF. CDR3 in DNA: TGTGCCAGCAGTTCCCTAGATCGGAATGAGCAGTTCTTC.

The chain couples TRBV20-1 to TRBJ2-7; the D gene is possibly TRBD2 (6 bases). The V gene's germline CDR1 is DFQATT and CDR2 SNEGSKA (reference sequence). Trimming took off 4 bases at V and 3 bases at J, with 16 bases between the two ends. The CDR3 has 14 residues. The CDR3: CSATVAGSRYEQYF. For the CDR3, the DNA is TGCAGTGCTACAGTAGCCGGGAGTCGCTACGAGCAGTACTTC.

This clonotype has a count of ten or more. The CDR3 DNA is TGTGCCAGCAGTGGACTAGCGGGGGACTACAATGAGCAGTTCTTC. It is translated as CASSGLAGDYNEQFF. V gene TRBV6-1 combines with J gene TRBJ2-1; 12 bases are a match to TRBD2. Germline V lookup: CDR1 MNHNS, CDR2 SASEGT. V shed 4 bases, J shed 3 bases, and the junction held 1 base outside the gene matches. CDR3 length: 15 amino acids.

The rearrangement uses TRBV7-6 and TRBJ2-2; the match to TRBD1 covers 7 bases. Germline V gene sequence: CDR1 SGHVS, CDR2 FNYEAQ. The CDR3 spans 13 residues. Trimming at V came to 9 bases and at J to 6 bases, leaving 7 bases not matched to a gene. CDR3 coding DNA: TGTGCCAGGGCACCGACAGGGTCCGGGGAGCTGTTTTTT. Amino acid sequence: CARAPTGSGELFF.

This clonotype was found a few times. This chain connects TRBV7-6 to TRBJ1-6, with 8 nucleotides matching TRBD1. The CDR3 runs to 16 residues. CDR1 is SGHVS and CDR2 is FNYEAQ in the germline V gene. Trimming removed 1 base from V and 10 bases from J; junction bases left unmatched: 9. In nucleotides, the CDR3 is TGTGCCAGCAGCTTAGACACCGGGACAGGTCGATCACCCCTCCACTTT. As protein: CASSLDTGTGRSPLHF.